The sequence of this T cell receptor (beta chain) was determined in a study of T-cell memory formation after mild COVID-19. Study-wide results and limits: Contracting CD4+ clones lay largely in CM and EM, with CD8+ ones residing in EMRA. Some clones that responded were present in memory (sampled pre-infection), which suggests cross-reactive memory joined.

As to this clonotype: The target antigen is unknown.

Using constant-segment primers, 5'RACE produced TCR alpha and TCR beta cDNA libraries carrying sample barcodes and UMIs. Via MiXCR, TCRdb re-called the 5' RACE reads, giving one row per CDR3 protein. The table records about half a million distinct CDR3 sequences, about 20% of them present only once. The V end lost 3 bases, the J end lost 8 bases, and 23 bases lay between the germline ends. The CDR3 is 17 residues long. CDR1 is SGHRS and CDR2 is YFSETQ in the germline V gene. The material sequenced was PBMCs or a T cell subset sorted from them (not recorded which). This receptor was identified in an adult woman who had mild COVID-19 (a few samples of this study predate the infection). Cell type and time point are not known. The J gene is TRBJ1-4, the V gene TRBV5-1, with D possibly TRBD1 on 5 matching bases. In DNA form, the CDR3 reads TGCGCCAGCAGCTGGGGTCCGGGACTTATTCGGTCAGAAAAACTGTTTTTT. Amino acids: CASSWGPGLIRSEKLFF. Complete variable domain (other parts from reference TRBV5-1 and TRBJ1-4): KAGVTQTPRYLIKTRGQQVTLSCSPISGHRSVSWYQQTPGQGLQFLFEYFSETQRNKGNFPGRFSGRQFSNSRSEMNVSTLELGDSALYLCASSWGPGLIRSEKLFFGSGTQLSVL.